This T cell receptor (beta chain) was captured in a study of T cells in Graves' hyperthyroidism and ophthalmopathy. For the diagnoses, clinical symptoms, serum thyroxine and TRAb, thyroid ultrasound and orbital computed tomography were used. This CDR3 is built from 12 residues. Germline CDR1 is SQVTM and CDR2 is ANQGSEA. Trimming removed 7 bases at V and 2 bases at J, with 12 bases between. Using RNA transcripts as the source, TCR beta CDR3 regions were amplified. The TCR CDR3 was amplified in a first-round RT-PCR using the HTBI primer set. MiXCR, run by TCRdb on the multiplex PCR reads, gives a single entry per CDR3 protein. The sample holds around 700,000 distinct CDR3 sequences, around 19% seen once.

The sequencing input was blood. The chain has TRBV29-1 and TRBJ2-7; D unclear. The receptor was derived from a woman aged 50 to 60 with Graves' hyperthyroidism that later progressed to Graves' ophthalmopathy. The CDR3, as DNA: TGCAGCGCGTACGGCAATACCTACGAGCAGTACTTC. It yields the protein CSAYGNTYEQYF.